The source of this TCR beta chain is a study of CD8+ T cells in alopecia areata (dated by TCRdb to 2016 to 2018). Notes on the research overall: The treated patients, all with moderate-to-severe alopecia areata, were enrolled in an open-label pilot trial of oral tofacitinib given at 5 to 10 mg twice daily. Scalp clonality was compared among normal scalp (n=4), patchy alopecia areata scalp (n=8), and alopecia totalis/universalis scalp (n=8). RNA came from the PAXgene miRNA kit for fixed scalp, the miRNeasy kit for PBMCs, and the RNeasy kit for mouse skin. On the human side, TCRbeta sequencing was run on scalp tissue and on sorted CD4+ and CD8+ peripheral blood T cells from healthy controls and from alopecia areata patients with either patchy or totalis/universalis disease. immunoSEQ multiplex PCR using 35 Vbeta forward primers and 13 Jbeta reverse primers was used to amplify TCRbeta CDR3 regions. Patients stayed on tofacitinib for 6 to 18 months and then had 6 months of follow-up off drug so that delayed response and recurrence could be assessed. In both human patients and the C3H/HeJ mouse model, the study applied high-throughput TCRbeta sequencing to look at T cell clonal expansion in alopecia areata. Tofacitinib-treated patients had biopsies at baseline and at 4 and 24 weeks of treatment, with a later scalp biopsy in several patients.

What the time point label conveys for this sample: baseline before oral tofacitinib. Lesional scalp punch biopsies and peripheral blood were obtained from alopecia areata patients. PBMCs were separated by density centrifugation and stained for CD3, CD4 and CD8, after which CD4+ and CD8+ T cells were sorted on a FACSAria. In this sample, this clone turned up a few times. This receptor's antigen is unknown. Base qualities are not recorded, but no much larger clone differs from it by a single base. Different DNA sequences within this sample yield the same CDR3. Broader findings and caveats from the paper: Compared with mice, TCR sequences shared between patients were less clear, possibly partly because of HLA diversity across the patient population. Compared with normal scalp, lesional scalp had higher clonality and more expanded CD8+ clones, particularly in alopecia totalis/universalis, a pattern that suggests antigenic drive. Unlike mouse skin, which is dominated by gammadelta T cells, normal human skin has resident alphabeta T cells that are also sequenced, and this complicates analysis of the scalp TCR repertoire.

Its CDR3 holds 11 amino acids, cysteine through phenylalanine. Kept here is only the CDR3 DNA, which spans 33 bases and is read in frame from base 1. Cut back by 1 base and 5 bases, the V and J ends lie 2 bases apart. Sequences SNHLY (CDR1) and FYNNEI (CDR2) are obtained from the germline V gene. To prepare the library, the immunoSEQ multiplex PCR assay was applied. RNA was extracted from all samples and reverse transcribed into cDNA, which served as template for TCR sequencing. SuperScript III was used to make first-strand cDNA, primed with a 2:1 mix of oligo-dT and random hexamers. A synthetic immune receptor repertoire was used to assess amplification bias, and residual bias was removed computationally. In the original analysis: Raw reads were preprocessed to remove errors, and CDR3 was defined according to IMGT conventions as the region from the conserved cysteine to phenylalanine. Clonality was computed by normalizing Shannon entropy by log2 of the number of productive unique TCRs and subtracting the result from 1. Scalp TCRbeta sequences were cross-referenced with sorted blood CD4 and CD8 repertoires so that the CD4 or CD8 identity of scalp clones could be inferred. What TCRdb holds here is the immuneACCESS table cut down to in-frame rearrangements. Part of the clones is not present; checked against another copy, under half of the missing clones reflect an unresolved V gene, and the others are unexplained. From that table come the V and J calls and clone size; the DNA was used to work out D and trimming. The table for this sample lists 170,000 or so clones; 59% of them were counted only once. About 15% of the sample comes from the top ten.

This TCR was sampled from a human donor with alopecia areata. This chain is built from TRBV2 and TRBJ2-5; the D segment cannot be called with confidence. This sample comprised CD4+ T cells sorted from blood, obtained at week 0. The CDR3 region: CASSEVETQYF. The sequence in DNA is TGTGCCAGCAGTGAAGTTGAGACCCAGTACTTC.